The entry that follows covers one TCR beta chain sequence. Germline V gives CDR1 ENHRY, CDR2 SYGVKD. This CDR3 is built from 13 residues. Trimming stripped 5 bases from V and 1 base from J, with 8 bases between. These data are taken from a study of monozygotic twins with cystic fibrosis. The method was immunoSEQ multiplex PCR; TCRdb's version includes in-frame clones alone and lacks a portion of them. Of some 14,000 clones in the sample, approximately 92% are singletons; the top ten hold 0.65% to 0.8%. This TCR was recovered from a boy under 18 with cystic fibrosis. The sequencing input was blood. This chain connects TRBV10-3 to TRBJ1-2; D is unclear. In nucleotides, the CDR3 is TGTGCCATCAGTCATCCGGGTAACTATGGCTACACCTTC. It codes for CAISHPGNYGYTF.